This T cell receptor (beta chain) was recorded in a study of radiation and T cells in renal cell carcinoma. The study, taken as a whole, reports: From baseline, blood top tumor clonotypes peaked at 2 weeks post-radiation.

Time point noted: blood 4 weeks post-SBRT, at nephrectomy. Treatment meaning: 15 Gy SBRT to primary tumor, nephrectomy 4 weeks later. Blood was sampled at baseline, 2 weeks and 4 weeks after SBRT. V dropped 0 bases and J dropped 0 bases, with 4 bases sitting between them. Germline lookup yields CDR1 SGHRS and CDR2 YFSETQ. The CDR3 covers 14 residues. Method: immunoSEQ multiplex PCR; TCRdb's copy keeps in-frame clones and lacks some. The data hold more than 120,000 clones, with 75% to 90% observed a single time. This clone was detected only once. Antigen: not known. This sequence originates from a woman aged 50 to 60 with renal cell carcinoma. The sequencing used blood, collected from a patient whose treatment included radiotherapy and nephrectomy. V and J are TRBV5-1 and TRBJ1-3; D is unclear. This CDR3 reads CASSLGSSGNTIYF. The CDR3 DNA reads as TGCGCCAGCAGCTTGGGGAGCTCTGGAAACACCATATATTTT. The variable domain in full, completed from reference TRBV5-1 and TRBJ1-3, reads KAGVTQTPRYLIKTRGQQVTLSCSPISGHRSVSWYQQTPGQGLQFLFEYFSETQRNKGNFPGRFSGRQFSNSRSEMNVSTLELGDSALYLCASSLGSSGNTIYFGEGSWLTVV.